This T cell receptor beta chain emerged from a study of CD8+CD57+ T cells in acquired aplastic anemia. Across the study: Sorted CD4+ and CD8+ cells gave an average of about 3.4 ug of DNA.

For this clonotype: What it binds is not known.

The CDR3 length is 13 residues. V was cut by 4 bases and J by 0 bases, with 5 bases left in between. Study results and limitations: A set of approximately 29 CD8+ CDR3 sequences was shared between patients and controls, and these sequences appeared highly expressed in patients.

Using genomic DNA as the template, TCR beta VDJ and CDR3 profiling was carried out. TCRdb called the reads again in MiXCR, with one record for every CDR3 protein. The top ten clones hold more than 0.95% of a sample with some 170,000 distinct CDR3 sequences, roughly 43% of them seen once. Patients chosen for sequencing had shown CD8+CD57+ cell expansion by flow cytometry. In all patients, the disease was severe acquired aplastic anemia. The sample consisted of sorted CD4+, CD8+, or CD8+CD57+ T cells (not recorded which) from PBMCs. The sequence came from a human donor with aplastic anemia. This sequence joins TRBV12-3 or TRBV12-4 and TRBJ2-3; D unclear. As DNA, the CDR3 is TGTGCCAGCAGTTATACTAGCACAGATACGCAGTATTTT. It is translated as CASSYTSTDTQYF.